The rows below give T cell receptor beta chains drawn from one sample of a study of OX40 agonist ivuxolimab in advanced cancers. The table came from immunoSEQ multiplex PCR; TCRdb's copy has only in-frame clones and leaves some out. The sample has about 61,000 clones, about four fifths seen once. The specimen was CD4+ or CD8+ T cells sorted from blood, collected in a trial of the OX40 agonist ivuxolimab. The receptors were sampled from an adult with an advanced solid tumor such as melanoma, head and neck, liver or kidney cancer. Each CDR3 is given with its conserved first and last residue. Fields, in order: J gene, CDR3 length, V gene, D gene, clone size, CDR3 DNA, CDR3 protein. A D gene is named only where the DNA matches it firmly. The size entry is marked missing in some rows and otherwise reads once, few, many or a size class.

j_gene: TRBJ1-2; len: 14; v_gene: TRBV2; d_gene: TRBD1; abundance: few; CDR3nt: TGTGCCAGCAGTATCAGGGGGCTGGACTATGGCTACACCTTC; CDR3aa: CASSIRGLDYGYTF
j_gene: TRBJ1-6; len: 19; v_gene: TRBV9; d_gene: TRBD1; abundance: -; CDR3nt: TGTGCCAGCAGCCCCAGTCTCCCGGGACGGTTAGGGGGCGATTCACCCCTCCACTTT; CDR3aa: CASSPSLPGRLGGDSPLHF
j_gene: TRBJ1-1; len: 15; v_gene: TRBV9; d_gene: -; abundance: -; CDR3nt: TGTGCCAGCACCGCTGGGGGGCAAATCGACACTGAAGCTTTCTTT; CDR3aa: CASTAGGQIDTEAFF
j_gene: TRBJ1-2; len: 14; v_gene: TRBV28; d_gene: -; abundance: -; CDR3nt: TGTGCCAGCAGTTTAGGACAGACTAACTATGGCTACACCTTC; CDR3aa: CASSLGQTNYGYTF
j_gene: TRBJ2-5; len: 14; v_gene: TRBV19; d_gene: -; abundance: few; CDR3nt: TGTGCCAGTAGTACCCCAGGGGGGCCTGAGACCCAGTACTTC; CDR3aa: CASSTPGGPETQYF
j_gene: TRBJ2-7; len: 14; v_gene: TRBV9; d_gene: -; abundance: -; CDR3nt: TGTGCCAGCAGCGTAGGAGGTTGGACGCCCGAGCAGTACTTC; CDR3aa: CASSVGGWTPEQYF
j_gene: TRBJ1-5; len: 14; v_gene: TRBV10-3; d_gene: TRBD1; abundance: once; CDR3nt: TGTGCCATCAGTGCCGGGGACAGTAGTCAGCCCCAGCATTTT; CDR3aa: CAISAGDSSQPQHF
j_gene: TRBJ1-1; len: 14; v_gene: TRBV7-9; d_gene: -; abundance: once; CDR3nt: TGTGCCAGCACCCCTGGACGGTCGAACACTGAAGCTTTCTTT; CDR3aa: CASTPGRSNTEAFF
j_gene: TRBJ1-4; len: 17; v_gene: TRBV28; d_gene: -; abundance: -; CDR3nt: TGTGCCAGCAGCTTGCCCCGGGACGCCGCAACTAATGAAAAACTGTTTTTT; CDR3aa: CASSLPRDAATNEKLFF
j_gene: TRBJ1-2; len: 14; v_gene: TRBV6-1; d_gene: TRBD1; abundance: -; CDR3nt: TGTGCCAGCAGGGATCCGCAGGGGGCGGTAGGCTACACCTTC; CDR3aa: CASRDPQGAVGYTF
j_gene: TRBJ2-3; len: 16; v_gene: TRBV28; d_gene: -; abundance: few; CDR3nt: TGTGCCAGCAGTTCCCTCAGTGGGGGCGGCACAGATACGCAGTATTTT; CDR3aa: CASSSLSGGGTDTQYF
j_gene: TRBJ2-5; len: 16; v_gene: TRBV5-4; d_gene: TRBD2; abundance: once; CDR3nt: TGTGCCAGCAGCACGGGACTAGCGCCCGAACAAGAGACCCAGTACTTC; CDR3aa: CASSTGLAPEQETQYF
j_gene: TRBJ2-7; len: 14; v_gene: TRBV6-6; d_gene: -; abundance: -; CDR3nt: TGTGCCAGCAGTTACTCACGGGTCGCTAACGAGCAGTACTTC; CDR3aa: CASSYSRVANEQYF
j_gene: TRBJ2-2; len: 14; v_gene: TRBV5-6; d_gene: -; abundance: -; CDR3nt: TGTGCCAGCAGCTTGGTGGTTAACACCGGGGAGCTGTTTTTT; CDR3aa: CASSLVVNTGELFF
j_gene: TRBJ2-1; len: 17; v_gene: TRBV10-3; d_gene: TRBD2; abundance: -; CDR3nt: TGTGCCATCAGTGAGTCGAGTGGGACTAGCGGGTCTAGTGAGCAGTTCTTC; CDR3aa: CAISESSGTSGSSEQFF
j_gene: TRBJ2-3; len: 15; v_gene: TRBV5-4; d_gene: -; abundance: -; CDR3nt: TGTGCCAGCAGCTTGGATAGCGCTAGCTCAGATACGCAGTATTTT; CDR3aa: CASSLDSASSDTQYF
j_gene: TRBJ2-5; len: 15; v_gene: TRBV4-1; d_gene: -; abundance: -; CDR3nt: TGCGCCAGCAGCCGCGCACTAGTTGGCGAAGAGACCCAGTACTTC; CDR3aa: CASSRALVGEETQYF
j_gene: TRBJ2-7; len: 14; v_gene: TRBV7-2; d_gene: -; abundance: -; CDR3nt: TGTGCCAGCAGCCCCATTCCGGGCTCCTACGAGCAGTACTTC; CDR3aa: CASSPIPGSYEQYF
j_gene: TRBJ2-2; len: 16; v_gene: TRBV7-2; d_gene: -; abundance: -; CDR3nt: TGTGCCAGCAGCTTTGACAGACAATTGAACACCGGGGAGCTGTTTTTT; CDR3aa: CASSFDRQLNTGELFF
j_gene: TRBJ2-6; len: 15; v_gene: TRBV18; d_gene: -; abundance: -; CDR3nt: TGTGCCAGCTCACCTCAGTTCTCTGGGGCCAACGTCCTGACTTTC; CDR3aa: CASSPQFSGANVLTF
j_gene: TRBJ1-1; len: 15; v_gene: TRBV25-1; d_gene: -; abundance: -; CDR3nt: TGTGCCAGCAGAACGGATCGGGGGGCAGGCACTGAAGCTTTCTTT; CDR3aa: CASRTDRGAGTEAFF
j_gene: TRBJ1-1; len: 11; v_gene: TRBV18; d_gene: -; abundance: once; CDR3nt: TGTGCCTCCAGGGTTACCACTGAAGCTTTCTTT; CDR3aa: CASRVTTEAFF
j_gene: TRBJ1-1; len: 14; v_gene: TRBV7-2; d_gene: -; abundance: -; CDR3nt: TGTGCCAGCAGCGCCTTTCGGGGGCTCACTGAAGCTTTCTTT; CDR3aa: CASSAFRGLTEAFF
j_gene: TRBJ2-3; len: 14; v_gene: TRBV5-4; d_gene: TRBD2; abundance: -; CDR3nt: TGTGCCAGCAGCCTAGCGGGGACCACAGATACGCAGTATTTT; CDR3aa: CASSLAGTTDTQYF
j_gene: TRBJ2-6; len: 16; v_gene: TRBV7-8; d_gene: TRBD1; abundance: -; CDR3nt: TGTGCCAGCACCAGGGGGTGGGTTTCTGGGGCCAACGTCCTGACTTTC; CDR3aa: CASTRGWVSGANVLTF
j_gene: TRBJ1-1; len: 15; v_gene: TRBV5-1; d_gene: -; abundance: -; CDR3nt: TGCGCCAGCGCTCCTTTACCCTCCAGCGGCACTGAAGCTTTCTTT; CDR3aa: CASAPLPSSGTEAFF
j_gene: TRBJ2-5; len: 15; v_gene: TRBV5-4; d_gene: -; abundance: -; CDR3nt: TGTGCCAGCAGCTTGGCGTATGACAGGCAAGAGACCCAGTACTTC; CDR3aa: CASSLAYDRQETQYF
j_gene: TRBJ2-7; len: 14; v_gene: TRBV18; d_gene: -; abundance: -; CDR3nt: TGTGCCAGCTCACCACTGAATGGTGGGGACTCTCCGTACTTC; CDR3aa: CASSPLNGGDSPYF
j_gene: TRBJ1-1; len: 11; v_gene: TRBV7-8; d_gene: -; abundance: -; CDR3nt: TGTGCCAGCAGCCCAGGGGACAAAGCTTTCTTT; CDR3aa: CASSPGDKAFF
j_gene: TRBJ1-1; len: 13; v_gene: TRBV19; d_gene: -; abundance: -; CDR3nt: TGTGCCACCTCGTGGGGGGGGGACACTGAAGCTTTCTTT; CDR3aa: CATSWGGDTEAFF
j_gene: TRBJ2-7; len: 15; v_gene: TRBV6-1; d_gene: TRBD1; abundance: -; CDR3nt: TGTGCCAGCACCTTGACAGGGGCTGGCTGGGACGAGCAGTACTTC; CDR3aa: CASTLTGAGWDEQYF
j_gene: TRBJ1-1; len: 16; v_gene: TRBV5-1; d_gene: -; abundance: -; CDR3nt: TGCGCCAGCAGCCTCCACCCTACAGGGATGAAGACTGAAGCTTTCTTT; CDR3aa: CASSLHPTGMKTEAFF
j_gene: TRBJ2-7; len: 14; v_gene: TRBV6-5; d_gene: TRBD1; abundance: few; CDR3nt: TGTGCCAGCACCTCCGGGACAGCACCCTACGAGCAGTACTTC; CDR3aa: CASTSGTAPYEQYF
j_gene: TRBJ2-7; len: 11; v_gene: TRBV20-1; d_gene: -; abundance: -; CDR3nt: TGCAGTGCTAGTCTCATGCGTGGGCAGTACTTC; CDR3aa: CSASLMRGQYF
j_gene: TRBJ2-7; len: 14; v_gene: TRBV28; d_gene: -; abundance: -; CDR3nt: TGTGCCAGCAGTTTACGCCGACGGACCTACGAGCAGTACTTC; CDR3aa: CASSLRRRTYEQYF
j_gene: TRBJ1-2; len: 15; v_gene: TRBV4-1; d_gene: -; abundance: -; CDR3nt: TGCGCCAGCAGCCAAGTTGGTAGGGAAGGCTATGGCTACACCTTC; CDR3aa: CASSQVGREGYGYTF
j_gene: TRBJ2-7; len: 15; v_gene: TRBV7-2; d_gene: -; abundance: -; CDR3nt: TGTGCCAGCAGCTCGGGACTGACGAGCTCCTACGAGCAGTACTTC; CDR3aa: CASSSGLTSSYEQYF
j_gene: TRBJ2-7; len: 14; v_gene: TRBV5-1; d_gene: TRBD2; abundance: -; CDR3nt: TGCGCCAGCAGCTTGGCCCTAGCGGGCTACGAGCAGTACTTC; CDR3aa: CASSLALAGYEQYF
j_gene: TRBJ2-3; len: 17; v_gene: TRBV2; d_gene: -; abundance: once; CDR3nt: TGTGCCAGCAGAGGAGAGGGGGCGGGAGTGAGCACAGATACGCAGTATTTT; CDR3aa: CASRGEGAGVSTDTQYF
j_gene: TRBJ2-1; len: 14; v_gene: TRBV10-3; d_gene: TRBD2; abundance: -; CDR3nt: TGTGCCACCATGGGACTAGCGGGAGCAAGTGAGCAGTTCTTC; CDR3aa: CATMGLAGASEQFF
j_gene: TRBJ1-2; len: 13; v_gene: TRBV5-1; d_gene: TRBD1; abundance: -; CDR3nt: TGCGCCAGCAGCTCCAGGGGGGAGAGTGGCTACACCTTC; CDR3aa: CASSSRGESGYTF
j_gene: TRBJ1-2; len: 13; v_gene: TRBV7-2; d_gene: -; abundance: -; CDR3nt: TGTGCCAGCAGCTTAGATGGGGGGCGAGGCTACACCTTC; CDR3aa: CASSLDGGRGYTF
j_gene: TRBJ2-3; len: 15; v_gene: TRBV18; d_gene: -; abundance: -; CDR3nt: TGTGCCAGCTCCCCCGCTAGCGAACGCACAGATACGCAGTATTTT; CDR3aa: CASSPASERTDTQYF
j_gene: TRBJ2-3; len: 13; v_gene: TRBV30; d_gene: TRBD2; abundance: -; CDR3nt: TGTGCCGGGAGACTAGCGGGAGGGAATACGCAGTATTTT; CDR3aa: CAGRLAGGNTQYF
j_gene: TRBJ1-1; len: 13; v_gene: TRBV5-4; d_gene: -; abundance: -; CDR3nt: TGCGCCAGCAGCCAGGCAGTGAACACTGAAGCTTTCTTT; CDR3aa: CASSQAVNTEAFF
j_gene: TRBJ2-7; len: 15; v_gene: TRBV7-9; d_gene: TRBD1; abundance: few; CDR3nt: TGTGCCAGCAGCTTAGGAGACAGGGAACCCTACGAGCAGTACTTC; CDR3aa: CASSLGDREPYEQYF
j_gene: TRBJ2-5; len: 19; v_gene: TRBV6-1; d_gene: TRBD1; abundance: -; CDR3nt: TGTGCCAGCAGTGACCCGCCGGGACAGGGGGCAGCCCTACAAGAGACCCAGTACTTC; CDR3aa: CASSDPPGQGAALQETQYF
j_gene: TRBJ1-2; len: 14; v_gene: TRBV5-4; d_gene: -; abundance: -; CDR3nt: TGTGCCAGCAGCTTGTCCTCGGTTACCTATGGCTACACCTTC; CDR3aa: CASSLSSVTYGYTF
j_gene: TRBJ2-7; len: 14; v_gene: TRBV1; d_gene: -; abundance: -; CDR3nt: TGCACCAGCAGCCCCCCCCCAAGGGCCTACGAGCAGTACTTC; CDR3aa: CTSSPPPRAYEQYF
j_gene: TRBJ2-7; len: 14; v_gene: TRBV2; d_gene: TRBD1; abundance: -; CDR3nt: TGTGCCAGCGTCAAGGACAGGAGCAACTACGAGCAGTACTTC; CDR3aa: CASVKDRSNYEQYF
j_gene: TRBJ1-5; len: 14; v_gene: TRBV2; d_gene: -; abundance: -; CDR3nt: TGTGCCAGCAGACCCGGCGGGAGCAATCAGCCCCAGCATTTT; CDR3aa: CASRPGGSNQPQHF
j_gene: TRBJ1-1; len: 15; v_gene: TRBV7-9; d_gene: -; abundance: -; CDR3nt: TGTGCCAGCAGCTTAGGGGGGCCACAGGGAACTGAAGCTTTCTTT; CDR3aa: CASSLGGPQGTEAFF
j_gene: TRBJ1-2; len: 14; v_gene: TRBV7-8; d_gene: TRBD1; abundance: once; CDR3nt: TGTGCCAGCAGCCCCCTGACAGGGAACGGAGGCTACACCTTC; CDR3aa: CASSPLTGNGGYTF
j_gene: TRBJ1-5; len: 13; v_gene: TRBV5-4; d_gene: -; abundance: -; CDR3nt: TGTGCCAGCAGCCTCGGCAGGGACCAGCCCCAGCATTTT; CDR3aa: CASSLGRDQPQHF
j_gene: TRBJ1-1; len: 14; v_gene: TRBV5-1; d_gene: TRBD1; abundance: -; CDR3nt: TGCGCCAGCAGCTTGGGGACAGGGGACACTGAAGCTTTCTTT; CDR3aa: CASSLGTGDTEAFF
j_gene: TRBJ2-3; len: 18; v_gene: TRBV10-3; d_gene: TRBD2; abundance: -; CDR3nt: TGTGCCATCAGACCCGCCCGACTAGCGGGAGGAACCACAGATACGCAGTATTTT; CDR3aa: CAIRPARLAGGTTDTQYF
j_gene: TRBJ1-5; len: 13; v_gene: TRBV6-5; d_gene: TRBD1; abundance: -; CDR3nt: TGTGCCAGCACAGGGGGAAGGAATCAGCCCCAGCATTTT; CDR3aa: CASTGGRNQPQHF
j_gene: TRBJ2-2; len: 12; v_gene: TRBV2; d_gene: -; abundance: few; CDR3nt: TGTGCCAGCAGTGGACAGGCCAGGGAGCTGTTTTTT; CDR3aa: CASSGQARELFF
j_gene: TRBJ1-4; len: 14; v_gene: TRBV6-5; d_gene: -; abundance: few; CDR3nt: TGTGCCAGCAGTTACTTGGGAGCTGGTGAAAAACTGTTTTTT; CDR3aa: CASSYLGAGEKLFF